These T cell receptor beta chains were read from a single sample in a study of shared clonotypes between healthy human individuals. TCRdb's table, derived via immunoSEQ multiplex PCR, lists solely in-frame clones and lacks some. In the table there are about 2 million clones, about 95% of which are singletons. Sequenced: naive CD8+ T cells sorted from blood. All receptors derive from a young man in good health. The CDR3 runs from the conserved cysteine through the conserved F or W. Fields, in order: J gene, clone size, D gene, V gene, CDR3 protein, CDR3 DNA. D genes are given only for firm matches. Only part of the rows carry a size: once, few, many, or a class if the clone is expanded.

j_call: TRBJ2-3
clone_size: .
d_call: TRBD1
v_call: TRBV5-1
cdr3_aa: CASSVSGTGTSTDTQYF
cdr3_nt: TGCGCCAGCAGCGTTTCCGGGACAGGCACGAGCACAGATACGCAGTATTTT

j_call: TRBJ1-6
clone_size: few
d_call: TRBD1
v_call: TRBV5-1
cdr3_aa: CASSLAGQVNSPLHF
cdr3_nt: TGCGCCAGCAGCTTGGCTGGACAGGTCAATTCACCCCTCCACTTT

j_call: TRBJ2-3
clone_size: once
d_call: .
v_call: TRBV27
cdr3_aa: CASSNLRDTQYF
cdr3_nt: TGTGCCAGCAGTAACCTCAGGGATACGCAGTATTTT

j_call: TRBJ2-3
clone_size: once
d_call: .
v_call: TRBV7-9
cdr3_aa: CASSLEGWVPGGGTDTQYF
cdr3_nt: TGTGCCAGCAGCTTAGAGGGTTGGGTACCCGGCGGGGGCACAGATACGCAGTATTTT

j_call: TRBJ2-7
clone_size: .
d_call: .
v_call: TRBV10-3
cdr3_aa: CAISETGTYEQYF
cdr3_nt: TGTGCCATCAGTGAAACAGGGACCTACGAGCAGTACTTC

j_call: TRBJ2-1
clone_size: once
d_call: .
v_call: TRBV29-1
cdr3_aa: CSVEDLQGYNEQFF
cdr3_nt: TGCAGCGTTGAAGATCTGCAGGGGTACAATGAGCAGTTCTTC

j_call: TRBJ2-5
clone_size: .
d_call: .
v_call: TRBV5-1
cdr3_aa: CASSFEGSYQETQYF
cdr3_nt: TGCGCCAGCAGCTTCGAGGGCAGTTACCAAGAGACCCAGTACTTC

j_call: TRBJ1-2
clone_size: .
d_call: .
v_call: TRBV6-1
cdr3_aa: CASSERMGGSYGYTF
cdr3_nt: TGTGCCAGCAGTGAACGAATGGGGGGGAGCTATGGCTACACCTTC

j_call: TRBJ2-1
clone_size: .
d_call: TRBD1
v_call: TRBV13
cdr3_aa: CASNGGDRRRNEQFF
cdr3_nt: TGTGCCAGTAATGGAGGGGACAGGAGACGCAATGAGCAGTTCTTC

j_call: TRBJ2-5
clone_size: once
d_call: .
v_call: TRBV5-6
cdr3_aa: CASRGLQETQYF
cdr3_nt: TGTGCCAGCAGGGGCTTACAAGAGACCCAGTACTTC

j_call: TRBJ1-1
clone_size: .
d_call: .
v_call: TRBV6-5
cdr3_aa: CASSYGGLGTEAFF
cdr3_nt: TGTGCCAGCAGTTATGGAGGGTTAGGCACTGAAGCTTTCTTT

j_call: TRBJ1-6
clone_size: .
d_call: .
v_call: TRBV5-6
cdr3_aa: CASSPATGSLPALHF
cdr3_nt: TGTGCCAGCAGCCCGGCCACAGGGTCCTTGCCGGCCCTCCACTTT

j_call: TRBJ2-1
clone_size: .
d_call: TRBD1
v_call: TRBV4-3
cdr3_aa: CASSQRGTGVVDEQFF
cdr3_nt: TGCGCCAGCAGCCAACGGGGGACAGGGGTCGTTGATGAGCAGTTCTTC

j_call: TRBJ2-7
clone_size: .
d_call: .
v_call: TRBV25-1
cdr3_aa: CASSDGGREQYF
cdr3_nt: TGTGCCAGCAGTGATGGAGGGCGCGAGCAGTACTTC

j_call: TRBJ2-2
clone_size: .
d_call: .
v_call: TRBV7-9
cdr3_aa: CASSYGSSRPPGELFF
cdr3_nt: TGTGCCAGCAGCTACGGCAGTTCCAGGCCCCCCGGGGAGCTGTTTTTT